These T cell receptor beta chains were read from a single sample in a study of blood T cells in healthy people across ages. TCRdb re-called the 5' RACE reads with MiXCR, one entry per CDR3 protein. The sample contains about 730,000 distinct CDR3 sequences, roughly 41% of which appear only once. The sequenced material came from blood. These receptor sequences come from a woman between 55 and 75 years old in good health. Each CDR3 is given with its conserved first and last residue. Each record gives: D gene, clone size, V gene, J gene, CDR3 protein, CDR3 DNA. The D gene is left open where the match is weak. Clone size is not always given. Where it is, it says once, few, many or a class for expanded clones.

>NA|NA|TRBV18|TRBJ2-6
CASSPPQGPGANVLTF
TGTGCCAGCTCACCACCGCAGGGGCCTGGGGCCAACGTCCTGACTTTC
>TRBD1|NA|TRBV10-3|TRBJ2-2
CAIRTGAVTGELFF
TGTGCCATCAGAACAGGGGCGGTCACCGGGGAGCTGTTTTTT
>TRBD2|NA|TRBV6-1|TRBJ2-6
CASSGHSGRVGYSGANVLTF
TGTGCCAGCAGCGGTCATAGCGGGAGAGTCGGTTACTCTGGGGCCAACGTCCTGACTTTC
>NA|NA|TRBV7-3|TRBJ2-1
CASSADVQETQFF
TGTGCCAGCAGCGCGGACGTCCAAGAGACCCAGTTCTTC
>TRBD2|many|TRBV4-2|TRBJ2-1
CASSLKPGVAGGGNEQFF
TGTGCCAGCAGCCTTAAACCAGGGGTAGCGGGAGGTGGCAATGAGCAGTTCTTC
>NA|NA|TRBV7-2|TRBJ2-7
CASSFSSTGRYNEHYF
TGTGCCAGCAGCTTTTCTTCGACAGGGAGGTACAATGAGCATTACTTC
>NA|many|TRBV29-1|TRBJ2-7
CSDRKRDSGGAEQYF
TGCAGCGACCGGAAACGGGACAGCGGAGGGGCCGAGCAGTACTTC
>NA|NA|TRBV4-1|TRBJ1-5
CASSQALTVQPQHF
TGCGCCAGCAGCCAAGCATTAACGGTTCAGCCCCAGCATTTT
>NA|many|TRBV9|TRBJ2-7
CASSVDGLSSYEQYF
TGTGCCAGCAGCGTAGACGGGCTTAGCTCCTACGAGCAGTACTTC
>NA|NA|TRBV7-2|TRBJ1-5
CASSLWGSSNQPQHF
TGTGCCAGCAGCTTATGGGGGTCTAGCAATCAGCCCCAGCATTTT
>NA|NA|TRBV6-5|TRBJ1-6
CASSYGSLQGNSPLHF
TGTGCCAGCAGTTACGGATCCTTACAGGGCAATTCACCCCTCCACTTT
>NA|NA|TRBV3-1|TRBJ2-4
CASSQDSSLETQHF
TGTGCCAGCAGCCAAGATTCCAGCCTAGAGACCCAGCACTTC
>TRBD2|NA|TRBV20-1|TRBJ2-7
CSARDRLAGLSSYEQYF
TGCAGTGCTAGAGATCGACTAGCGGGCCTAAGCTCCTACGAGCAGTACTTC
>NA|NA|TRBV5-1|TRBJ1-5
CATRKQPQHF
TGCGCCACCCGTAAGCAGCCCCAGCATTTT
>NA|many|TRBV29-1|TRBJ2-7
CSVRPSLGEQYF
TGCAGCGTCCGTCCCAGTTTGGGGGAGCAGTACTTC